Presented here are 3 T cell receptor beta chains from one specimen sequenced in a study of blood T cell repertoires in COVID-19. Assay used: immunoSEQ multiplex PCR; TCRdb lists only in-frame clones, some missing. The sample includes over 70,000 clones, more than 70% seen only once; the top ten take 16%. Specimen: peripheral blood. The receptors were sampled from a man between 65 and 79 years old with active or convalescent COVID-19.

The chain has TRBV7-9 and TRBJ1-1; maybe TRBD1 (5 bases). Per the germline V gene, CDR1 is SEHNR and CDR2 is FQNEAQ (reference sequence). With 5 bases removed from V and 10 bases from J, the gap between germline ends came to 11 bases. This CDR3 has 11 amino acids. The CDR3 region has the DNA TGTGCCAGCAGCGCGGGGGGAGCAGCTTTCTTT. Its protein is CASSAGGAAFF.

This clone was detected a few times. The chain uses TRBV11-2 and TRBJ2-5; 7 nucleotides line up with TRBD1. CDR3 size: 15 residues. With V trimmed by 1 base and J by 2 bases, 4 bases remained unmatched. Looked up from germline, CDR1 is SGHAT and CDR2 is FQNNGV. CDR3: CASSLGTGEQETQYF. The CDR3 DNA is TGTGCCAGCAGCTTAGGAACAGGGGAACAAGAGACCCAGTACTTC.

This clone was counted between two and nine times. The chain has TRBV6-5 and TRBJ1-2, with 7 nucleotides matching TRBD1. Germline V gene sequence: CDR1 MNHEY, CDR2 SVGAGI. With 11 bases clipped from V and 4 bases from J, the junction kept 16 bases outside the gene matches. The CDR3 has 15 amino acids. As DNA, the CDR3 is TGTGCCTCCGGACCGCAGGGGGATCCCTTCTATGGCTACACCTTC. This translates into CASGPQGDPFYGYTF.